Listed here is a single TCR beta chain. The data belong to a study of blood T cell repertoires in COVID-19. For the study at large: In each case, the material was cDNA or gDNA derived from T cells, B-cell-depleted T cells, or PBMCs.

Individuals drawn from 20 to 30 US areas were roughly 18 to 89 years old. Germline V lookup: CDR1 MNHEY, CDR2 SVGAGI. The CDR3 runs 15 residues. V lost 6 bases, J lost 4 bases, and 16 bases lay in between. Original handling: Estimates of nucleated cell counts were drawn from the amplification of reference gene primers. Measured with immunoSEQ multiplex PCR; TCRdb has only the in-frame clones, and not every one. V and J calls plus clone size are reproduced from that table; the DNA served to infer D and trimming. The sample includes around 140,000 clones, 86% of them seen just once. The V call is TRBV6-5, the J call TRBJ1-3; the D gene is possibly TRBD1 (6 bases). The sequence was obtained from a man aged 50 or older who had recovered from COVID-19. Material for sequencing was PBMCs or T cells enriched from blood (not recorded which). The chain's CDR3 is CASSLTGLGGNTIYF. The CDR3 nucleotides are TGTGCCAGCAGCCTAACAGGGCTTGGGGGAAACACCATATATTTT.